This T cell receptor beta chain was captured in a study of shared clonotypes between healthy human individuals. Study results and caveats: Expectations were that clonotype sharing among donors would be affected by sequencing depth. Sharing across four donors was highest in naive CD4 (around 5%) and lowest in memory CD8 (0.4%).

An even split of each subset's genomic DNA across several immunoSEQ plates was performed. TCRdb's copy holds only in-frame clones and misses some; the assay was immunoSEQ multiplex PCR. The data contain some 2,000,000 clones, 95% of them singletons. As concerns this clone: What it recognizes is unknown. Other DNA sequences in this specimen translate into the identical CDR3.

This CDR3 is built from 15 residues. The germline gives CDR1 SEHNR, CDR2 FQNEAQ (reference sequence). J was trimmed by 7 bases and V by 3 bases; bases with no gene match: 7. This clonotype was obtained from a man aged 18 to 29 in good health. The rearrangement joins TRBV7-9 to TRBJ2-1; the match to TRBD2 covers 9 bases. Sequenced sample: naive CD4+ T cells sorted from blood. The subset was: CD45RA+ positively selected. Written as DNA, the CDR3 is TGTGCCAGCAGCTTTAGCGGGAGTAGTTATAATGAGCAGTTCTTC. It is translated as CASSFSGSSYNEQFF.